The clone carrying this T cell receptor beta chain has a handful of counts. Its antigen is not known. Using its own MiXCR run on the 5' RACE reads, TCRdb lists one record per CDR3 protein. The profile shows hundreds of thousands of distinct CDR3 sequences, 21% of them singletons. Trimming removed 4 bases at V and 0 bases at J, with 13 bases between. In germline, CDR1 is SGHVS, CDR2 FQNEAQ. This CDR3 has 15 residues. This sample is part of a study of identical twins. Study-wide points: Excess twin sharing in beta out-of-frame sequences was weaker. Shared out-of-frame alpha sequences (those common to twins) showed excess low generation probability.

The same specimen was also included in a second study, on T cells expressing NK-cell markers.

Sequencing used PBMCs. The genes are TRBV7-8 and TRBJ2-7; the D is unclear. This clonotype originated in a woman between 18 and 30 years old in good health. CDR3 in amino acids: CASSSGRTSSYEQYF. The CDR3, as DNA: TGTGCCAGCAGCTCCGGACGGACGAGCTCCTACGAGCAGTACTTC. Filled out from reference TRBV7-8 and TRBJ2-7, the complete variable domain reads GAGVSQSPRYKVAKRGQDVALRCDPISGHVSLFWYQQALGQGPEFLTYFQNEAQLDKSGLPSDRFFAERPEGSVSTLKIQRTQQEDSAVYLCASSSGRTSSYEQYFGPGTRLTVT.